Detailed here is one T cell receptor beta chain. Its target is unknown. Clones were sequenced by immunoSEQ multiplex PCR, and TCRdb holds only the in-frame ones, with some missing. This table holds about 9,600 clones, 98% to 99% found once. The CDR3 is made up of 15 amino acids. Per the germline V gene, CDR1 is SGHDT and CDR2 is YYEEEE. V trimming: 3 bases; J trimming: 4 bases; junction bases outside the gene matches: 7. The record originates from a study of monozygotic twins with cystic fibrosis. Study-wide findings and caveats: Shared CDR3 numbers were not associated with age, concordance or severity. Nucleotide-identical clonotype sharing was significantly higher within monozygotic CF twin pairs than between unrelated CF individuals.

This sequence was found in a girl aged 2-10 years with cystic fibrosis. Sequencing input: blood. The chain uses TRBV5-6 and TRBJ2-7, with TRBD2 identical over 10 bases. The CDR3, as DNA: TGTGCCAGCAGCTCGGCCCTAGCGGGAGTTTACGAGCAGTACTTC. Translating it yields CASSSALAGVYEQYF.